Listed below are T cell receptor beta chains from one sample, sequenced in a study of T cell changes during pregnancy in multiple sclerosis. Assay used: immunoSEQ multiplex PCR; TCRdb lists only in-frame clones, some missing. The sample holds about 40,000 clones, just over 90% seen once. Specimen: CD4+ T cells from peripheral blood mononuclear cells, collected in the third trimester of pregnancy. These receptors all stem from a female donor with multiple sclerosis, enrolled in a pregnancy study. Each CDR3 is given with its conserved first and last residue. A D gene is named only where the DNA matches it firmly. Clone size is not always given. Where it is, it says once, few, many or a class for expanded clones.

>.|TRBJ2-2|.|TRBV5-1
TGCGCCAGCAGCCTTAACACCGGGGAGCTGTTTTTT
CASSLNTGELFF
>TRBD1|TRBJ1-5|.|TRBV6-1
TGTGCCAGCAGTATCGGACAGGCTCGCAATCAGCCCCAGCATTTT
CASSIGQARNQPQHF
>TRBD1|TRBJ2-1|.|TRBV15
TGTGCCACCAGGGACTCCGACAGGGGGTTCGATGAGCAGTTCTTC
CATRDSDRGFDEQFF
>TRBD1|TRBJ2-2|.|TRBV2
TGTGCCAGCAGAGGGGACAGGGGGACCGGGGAGCTGTTTTTT
CASRGDRGTGELFF
>TRBD2|TRBJ2-3|.|TRBV15
TGTGCCACCAGCCGCTGGACTAGCGGCCCCACAGATACGCAGTATTTT
CATSRWTSGPTDTQYF
>.|TRBJ2-1|.|TRBV7-2
TGTGCCAGCAGCTTAGTACAGGAATTTTTCCGGGCTGAGCAGTTCTTC
CASSLVQEFFRAEQFF
>TRBD2|TRBJ2-1|.|TRBV9
TGTGCCAGCAGCGTCCGGGAGGGTCACAATGAGCAGTTCTTC
CASSVREGHNEQFF
>.|TRBJ1-2|.|TRBV28
TGTGCCAGCAGTTCCTCCGGGAGAAACTATGGCTACACCTTC
CASSSSGRNYGYTF
>.|TRBJ1-2|few|TRBV6-5
TGTGCCAGCAGTTGGGACACTAACTATGGCTACACCTTC
CASSWDTNYGYTF
>.|TRBJ1-5|once|TRBV27
TGTGCCAGCAGTTTACGGGTAAATCAGCCCCAGCATTTT
CASSLRVNQPQHF
>.|TRBJ1-3|.|TRBV6-5
TGTGCCAGCAGCAGATCGATGATCTCTGGAAACACCATATATTTT
CASSRSMISGNTIYF
>.|TRBJ2-3|.|TRBV7-9
TGTGCCAGCAGCCCAGGGGGGACAGATACGCAGTATTTT
CASSPGGTDTQYF